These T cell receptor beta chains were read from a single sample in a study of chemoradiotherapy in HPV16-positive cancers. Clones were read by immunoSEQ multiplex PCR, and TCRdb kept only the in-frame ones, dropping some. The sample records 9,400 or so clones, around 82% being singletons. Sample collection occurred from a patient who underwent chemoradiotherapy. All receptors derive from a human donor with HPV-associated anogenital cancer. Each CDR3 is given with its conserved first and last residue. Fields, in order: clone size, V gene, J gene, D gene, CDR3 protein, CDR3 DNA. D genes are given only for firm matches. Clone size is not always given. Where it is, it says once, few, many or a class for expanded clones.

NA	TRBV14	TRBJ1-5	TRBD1	CASSQEQEGQGPQPQHF	TGTGCCAGCAGCCAAGAACAGGAAGGACAGGGGCCTCAGCCCCAGCATTTT
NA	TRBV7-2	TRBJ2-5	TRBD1	CASSFDRGWQETQYF	TGTGCCAGCAGCTTCGACAGGGGTTGGCAAGAGACCCAGTACTTC
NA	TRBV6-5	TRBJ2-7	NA	CASSYSSAYSYEQYF	TGTGCCAGCAGTTACTCTTCAGCTTACTCCTACGAGCAGTACTTC
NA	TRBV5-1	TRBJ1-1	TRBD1	CASSPGDRENTEAFF	TGCGCCAGCAGCCCCGGGGACAGGGAGAACACTGAAGCTTTCTTT
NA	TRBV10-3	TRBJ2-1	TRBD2	CAISPSGGGYNEQFF	TGTGCCATCAGCCCTTCTGGGGGGGGATACAATGAGCAGTTCTTC
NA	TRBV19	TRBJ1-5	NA	CASSTTRSGQPQHF	TGTGCCAGTAGTACAACCAGGAGTGGCCAGCCCCAGCATTTT
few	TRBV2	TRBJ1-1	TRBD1	CASRTGRTEAFF	TGTGCCAGCAGGACAGGGCGAACTGAAGCTTTCTTT
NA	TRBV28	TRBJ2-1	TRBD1	CASSSRDRGLLNEQFF	TGTGCCAGCAGTTCCAGAGACAGGGGGCTATTGAATGAGCAGTTCTTC
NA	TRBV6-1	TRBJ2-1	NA	CASSEGGVGKQFF	TGTGCCAGCAGTGAAGGAGGTGTTGGGAAGCAGTTCTTC
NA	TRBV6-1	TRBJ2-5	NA	CASSEGLSVTQYF	TGTGCCAGCAGTGAAGGGCTGTCGGTGACCCAGTACTTC
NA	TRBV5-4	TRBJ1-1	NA	CASSLAGGRAEAFF	TGTGCCAGCAGCTTGGCGGGGGGTAGGGCTGAAGCTTTCTTT
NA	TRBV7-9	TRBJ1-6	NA	CASALGQYNSPLHF	TGTGCCAGCGCCCTAGGACAGTATAATTCACCCCTCCACTTT
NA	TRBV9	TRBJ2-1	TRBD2	CASARGGGNNEQFF	TGTGCCAGCGCCCGGGGGGGAGGGAACAATGAGCAGTTCTTC
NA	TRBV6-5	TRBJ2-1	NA	CASSYNSGSSYNEQFF	TGTGCCAGCAGTTATAATAGCGGAAGCTCCTACAATGAGCAGTTCTTC
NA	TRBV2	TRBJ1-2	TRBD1	CTSGGQGRLNNYGYTF	TGTACCAGCGGGGGACAGGGGCGACTAAATAACTATGGCTACACCTTC
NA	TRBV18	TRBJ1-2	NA	CASSPLTAYSGYTF	TGTGCCAGCTCACCACTCACCGCCTATAGTGGCTACACCTTC
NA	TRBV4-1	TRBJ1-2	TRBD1	CASRIGTGGFVGYTF	TGCGCCAGCAGAATTGGGACAGGGGGATTTGTGGGCTACACCTTC
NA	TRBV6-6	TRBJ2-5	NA	CASSSGGGQETQYF	TGTGCCAGCAGTTCCGGGGGCGGACAAGAGACCCAGTACTTC
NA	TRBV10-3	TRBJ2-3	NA	CAISELTAPNTDTQYF	TGTGCCATCAGTGAGCTCACCGCGCCCAACACAGATACGCAGTATTTT
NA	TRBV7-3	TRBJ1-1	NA	CASSSSLNTEAFF	TGTGCCAGCAGCTCTTCTTTGAACACTGAAGCTTTCTTT
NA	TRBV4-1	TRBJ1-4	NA	CASSLTDFSGEKLFF	TGCGCCAGCAGCCTAACGGACTTTAGTGGTGAAAAACTGTTTTTT
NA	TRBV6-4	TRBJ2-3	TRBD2	CARHPKRGGEDTQYF	TGTGCCAGACACCCAAAGCGGGGGGGGGAAGATACGCAGTATTTT
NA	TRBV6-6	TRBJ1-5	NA	CATTVRERGNQPQHF	TGTGCCACCACGGTCCGGGAAAGAGGCAATCAGCCCCAGCATTTT
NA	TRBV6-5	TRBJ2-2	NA	CASSYSWGTNTGELFF	TGTGCCAGCAGTTACTCATGGGGGACGAACACCGGGGAGCTGTTTTTT
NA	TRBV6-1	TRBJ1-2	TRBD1	CASSAEPGQLYGYTF	TGTGCCAGCAGTGCCGAGCCGGGACAGCTATATGGCTACACCTTC
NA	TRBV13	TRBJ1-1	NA	CASSLVGNTEAFF	TGTGCCAGCAGCCTCGTAGGAAACACTGAAGCTTTCTTT
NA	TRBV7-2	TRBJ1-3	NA	CASSLVGASGNTIYF	TGTGCCAGCAGCTTAGTCGGGGCCTCTGGAAACACCATATATTTT
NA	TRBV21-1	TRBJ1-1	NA	CASSRHGGPIGTEAFF	TGTGCCAGCAGCCGCCACGGAGGGCCGATTGGCACTGAAGCTTTCTTT
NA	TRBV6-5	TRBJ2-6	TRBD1	CAKQGFISGANVLTF	TGTGCCAAACAGGGGTTTATTTCTGGGGCCAACGTCCTGACTTTC
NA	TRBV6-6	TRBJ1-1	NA	CASSYSAVNTEAFF	TGTGCCAGCAGTTACTCCGCAGTGAACACTGAAGCTTTCTTT
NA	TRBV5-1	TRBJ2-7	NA	CASSTRLGYEQYF	TGCGCCAGCAGCACCCGTTTGGGCTACGAGCAGTACTTC
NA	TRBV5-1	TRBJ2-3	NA	CASNREANTDTQYF	TGCGCCAGCAACCGGGAAGCGAACACAGATACGCAGTATTTT
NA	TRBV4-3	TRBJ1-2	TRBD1	CASSHDRVDGYTF	TGCGCCAGCAGCCACGACAGGGTTGACGGCTACACCTTC
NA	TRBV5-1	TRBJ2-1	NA	CASSFSGDEQFF	TGCGCCAGCAGCTTTAGTGGGGATGAGCAGTTCTTC
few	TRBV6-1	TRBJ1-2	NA	CASSVETDRPYGYTF	TGTGCCAGCAGTGTGGAGACGGACAGACCATATGGCTACACCTTC
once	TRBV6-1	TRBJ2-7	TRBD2	CASRYGRGGEQYF	TGTGCCAGCAGGTACGGACGGGGGGGCGAGCAGTACTTC
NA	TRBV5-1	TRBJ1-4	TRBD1	CASSFRGWDRDEKLFF	TGCGCCAGCAGCTTTAGGGGCTGGGACAGGGACGAAAAACTGTTTTTT
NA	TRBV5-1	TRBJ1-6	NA	CASSLGVDSPLHF	TGCGCCAGCAGCTTGGGAGTCGATTCACCCCTCCACTTT
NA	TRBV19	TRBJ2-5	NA	CASSMGGRETQYF	TGTGCCAGTAGTATGGGGGGCCGAGAGACCCAGTACTTC
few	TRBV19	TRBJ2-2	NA	CASSGGTALTGELFF	TGTGCCAGTAGTGGGGGGACAGCGTTAACCGGGGAGCTGTTTTTT
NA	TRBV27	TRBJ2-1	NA	CASSGGASYNEQFF	TGTGCCAGCAGCGGGGGAGCCTCCTACAATGAGCAGTTCTTC
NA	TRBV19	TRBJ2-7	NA	CASSRSTELPHEQYF	TGTGCCAGTAGTAGGTCGACCGAGCTCCCGCACGAGCAGTACTTC
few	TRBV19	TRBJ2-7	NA	CASSPGGAIYEQYF	TGTGCCAGTAGTCCCGGGGGAGCTATTTACGAGCAGTACTTC
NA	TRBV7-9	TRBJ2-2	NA	CASSLGGANTGELFF	TGTGCCAGCAGCTTGGGGGGCGCTAACACCGGGGAGCTGTTTTTT
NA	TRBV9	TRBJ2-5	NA	CASSPRRGEETQYF	TGTGCCAGCAGCCCTCGACGGGGCGAGGAGACCCAGTACTTC
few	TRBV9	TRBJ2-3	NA	CASSVAIGTDTQYF	TGTGCCAGCAGCGTAGCGATAGGGACAGATACGCAGTATTTT
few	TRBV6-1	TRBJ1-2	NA	CASSEAGANGYTF	TGTGCCAGCAGTGAAGCGGGGGCGAATGGCTACACCTTC
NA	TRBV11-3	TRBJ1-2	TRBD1	CASSPQTGGNITF	TGTGCCAGCAGCCCCCAGACAGGGGGCAATATCACCTTC
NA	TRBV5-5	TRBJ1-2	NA	CASLRGETNYGYTF	TGTGCCAGCCTCCGAGGCGAGACTAACTATGGCTACACCTTC
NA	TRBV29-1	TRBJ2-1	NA	CSVGGAGRHNEQFF	TGCAGCGTTGGGGGGGCAGGTAGACACAATGAGCAGTTCTTC
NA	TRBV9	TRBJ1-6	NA	CASSPGGGISPLHF	TGTGCCAGCAGCCCCGGTGGGGGCATTTCACCCCTCCACTTT
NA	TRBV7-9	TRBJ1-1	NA	CASSLASQTEAFF	TGTGCCAGCAGCTTAGCGAGCCAGACTGAAGCTTTCTTT
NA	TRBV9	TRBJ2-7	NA	CASSVGVGRYEQYF	TGTGCCAGCAGCGTAGGTGTGGGGCGCTACGAGCAGTACTTC
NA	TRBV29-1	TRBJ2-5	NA	CSFRTGSAETQYF	TGCAGCTTTAGGACGGGGTCCGCGGAGACCCAGTACTTC
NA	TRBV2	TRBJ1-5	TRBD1	CASSRDRGGQPQHF	TGTGCCAGCAGCCGGGACAGGGGCGGACAGCCCCAGCATTTT
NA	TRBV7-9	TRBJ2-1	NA	CASSLGENEQFF	TGTGCCAGCAGCTTAGGGGAGAATGAGCAGTTCTTC
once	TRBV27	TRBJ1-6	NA	CASSDGEFNSPLHF	TGTGCCAGCAGTGATGGGGAGTTTAATTCACCCCTCCACTTT